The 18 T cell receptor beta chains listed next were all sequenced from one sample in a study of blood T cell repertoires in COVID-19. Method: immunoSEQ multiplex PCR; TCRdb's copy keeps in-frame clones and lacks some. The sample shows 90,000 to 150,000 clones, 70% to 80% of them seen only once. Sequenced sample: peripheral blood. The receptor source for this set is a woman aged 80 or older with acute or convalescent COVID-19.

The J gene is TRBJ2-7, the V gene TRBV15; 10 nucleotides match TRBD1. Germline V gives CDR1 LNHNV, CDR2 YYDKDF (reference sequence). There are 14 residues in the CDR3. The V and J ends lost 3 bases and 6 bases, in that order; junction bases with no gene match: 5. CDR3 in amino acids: CATSRGTGVTEQYF. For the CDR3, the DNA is TGTGCCACCAGCAGGGGGACAGGGGTAACCGAGCAGTACTTC.

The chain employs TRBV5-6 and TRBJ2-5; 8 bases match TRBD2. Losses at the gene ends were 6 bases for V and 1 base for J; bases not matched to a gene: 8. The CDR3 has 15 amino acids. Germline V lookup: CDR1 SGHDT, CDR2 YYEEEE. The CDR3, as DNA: TGTGCCAGCAATCAAAGGGGACTAGGCCAAGAGACCCAGTACTTC. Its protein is CASNQRGLGQETQYF.

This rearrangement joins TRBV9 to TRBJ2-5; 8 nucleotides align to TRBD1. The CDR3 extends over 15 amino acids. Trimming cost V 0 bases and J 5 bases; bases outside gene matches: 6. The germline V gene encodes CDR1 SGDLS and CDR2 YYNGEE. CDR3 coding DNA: TGTGCCAGCAGCGTAGTCACAGGGGGTTTGGAGACCCAGTACTTC. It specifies CASSVVTGGLETQYF.

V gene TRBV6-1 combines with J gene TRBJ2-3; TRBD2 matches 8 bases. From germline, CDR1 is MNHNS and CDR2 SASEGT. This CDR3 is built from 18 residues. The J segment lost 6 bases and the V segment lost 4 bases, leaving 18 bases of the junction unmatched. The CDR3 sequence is CASSVVGGGSGAADTQYF. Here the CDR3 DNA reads TGTGCCAGCAGTGTTGTGGGGGGAGGTAGCGGGGCCGCGGATACGCAGTATTTT.

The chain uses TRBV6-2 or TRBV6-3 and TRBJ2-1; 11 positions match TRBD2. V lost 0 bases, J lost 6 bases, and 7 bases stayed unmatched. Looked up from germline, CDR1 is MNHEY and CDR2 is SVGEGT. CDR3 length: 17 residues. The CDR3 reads CASSYSGLAGGSNEQFF. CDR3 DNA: TGTGCCAGCAGTTACTCAGGGCTAGCGGGAGGCAGCAATGAGCAGTTCTTC.

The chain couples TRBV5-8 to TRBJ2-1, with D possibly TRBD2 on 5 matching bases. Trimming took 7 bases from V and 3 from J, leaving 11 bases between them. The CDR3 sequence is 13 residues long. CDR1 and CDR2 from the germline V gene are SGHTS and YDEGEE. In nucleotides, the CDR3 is TGTGCCAGCGAGTCGGGGTACTACAATGAGCAGTTCTTC. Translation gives CASESGYYNEQFF.

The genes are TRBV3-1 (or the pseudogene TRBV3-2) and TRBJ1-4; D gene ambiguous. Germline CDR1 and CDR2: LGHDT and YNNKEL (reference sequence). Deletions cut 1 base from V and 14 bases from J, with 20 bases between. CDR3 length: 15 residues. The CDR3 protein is CASSQATNEGLRLFF. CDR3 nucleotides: TGTGCCAGCAGCCAAGCGACTAATGAGGGTCTTCGGCTGTTTTTT.

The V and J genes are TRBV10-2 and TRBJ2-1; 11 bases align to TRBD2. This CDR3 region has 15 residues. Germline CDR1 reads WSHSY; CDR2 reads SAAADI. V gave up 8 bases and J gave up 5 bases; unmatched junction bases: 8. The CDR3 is CASQEALAGDNEQFF. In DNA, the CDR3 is TGCGCCAGCCAGGAGGCACTAGCGGGGGACAATGAGCAGTTCTTC.

The CDR3 DNA follows: TGTGCCACCAGCAGAGATCAAGGGGATTACAGAAGGCAGCCCCAGCATTTT. This codes for CATSRDQGDYRRQPQHF. The V call is TRBV15, the J call TRBJ1-5, with TRBD1 as a possible D gene (5 bases). The CDR3 has 17 residues. CDR1 is LNHNV, CDR2 YYDKDF, per germline (reference sequence). Deletions cut 0 bases from V and 7 bases from J, with 19 bases between.

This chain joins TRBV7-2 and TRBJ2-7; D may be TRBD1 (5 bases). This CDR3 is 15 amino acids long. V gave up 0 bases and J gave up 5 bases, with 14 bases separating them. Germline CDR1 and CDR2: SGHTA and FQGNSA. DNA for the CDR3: TGTGCCAGCAGCTTAGCAGGGGCAGGGCAGAACGAGCAGTACTTC. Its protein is CASSLAGAGQNEQYF. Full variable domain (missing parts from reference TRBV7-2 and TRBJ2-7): GAGVSQSPSNKVTEKGKDVELRCDPISGHTALYWYRQSLGQGLEFLIYFQGNSAPDKSGLPSDRFSAERTGGSVSTLTIQRTQQEDSAVYLCASSLAGAGQNEQYFGPGTRLTVT.

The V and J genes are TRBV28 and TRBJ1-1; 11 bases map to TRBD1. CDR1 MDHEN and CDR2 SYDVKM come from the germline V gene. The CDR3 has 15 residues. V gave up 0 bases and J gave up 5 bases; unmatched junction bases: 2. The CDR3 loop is CASSLWGQGVTEAFF. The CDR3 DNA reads TGTGCCAGCAGTTTATGGGGACAGGGGGTAACTGAAGCTTTCTTT.

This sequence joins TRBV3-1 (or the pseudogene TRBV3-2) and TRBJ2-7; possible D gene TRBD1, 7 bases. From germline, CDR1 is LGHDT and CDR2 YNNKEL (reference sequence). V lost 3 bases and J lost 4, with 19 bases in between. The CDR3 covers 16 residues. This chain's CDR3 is CASSQMGDRGGYEQYF. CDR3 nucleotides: TGTGCCAGCAGCCAGATGGGGGACAGAGGAGGGTACGAGCAGTACTTC.

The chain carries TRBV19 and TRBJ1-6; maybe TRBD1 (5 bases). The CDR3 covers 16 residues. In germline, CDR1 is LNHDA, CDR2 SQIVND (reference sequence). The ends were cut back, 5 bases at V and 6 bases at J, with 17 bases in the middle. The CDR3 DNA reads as TGTGCCAGTAGTCTCGATAGCGGGGCGCGTAATTCACCCCTCCACTTT. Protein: CASSLDSGARNSPLHF. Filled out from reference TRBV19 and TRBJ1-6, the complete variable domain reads DGGITQSPKYLFRKEGQNVTLSCEQNLNHDAMYWYRQDPGQGLRLIYYSQIVNDFQKGDIAEGYSVSREKKESFPLTVTSAQKNPTAFYLCASSLDSGARNSPLHFGNGTRLTVT.

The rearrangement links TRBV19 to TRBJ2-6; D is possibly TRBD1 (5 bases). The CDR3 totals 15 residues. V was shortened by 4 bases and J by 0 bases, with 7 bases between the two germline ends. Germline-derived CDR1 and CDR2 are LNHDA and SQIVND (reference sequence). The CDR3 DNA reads TGTGCCAGTAGTACGACAGCCTCTGGGGCCAACGTCCTGACTTTC. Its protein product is CASSTTASGANVLTF.

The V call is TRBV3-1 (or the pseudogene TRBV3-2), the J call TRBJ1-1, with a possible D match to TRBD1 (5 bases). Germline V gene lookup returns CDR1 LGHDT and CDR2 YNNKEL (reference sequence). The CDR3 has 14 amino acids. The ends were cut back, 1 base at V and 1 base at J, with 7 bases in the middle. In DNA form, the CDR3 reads TGTGCCAGCAGCCAAGTGGGGCAGAACACTGAAGCTTTCTTT. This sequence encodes CASSQVGQNTEAFF.

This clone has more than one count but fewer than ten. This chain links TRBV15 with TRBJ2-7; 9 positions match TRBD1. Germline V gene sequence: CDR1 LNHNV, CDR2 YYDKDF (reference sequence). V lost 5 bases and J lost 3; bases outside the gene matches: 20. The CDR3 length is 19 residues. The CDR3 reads CATSRRDRAGDRVFYEQYF. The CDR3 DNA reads TGTGCCACCAGCCGCCGGGACAGGGCAGGAGACCGCGTCTTCTACGAGCAGTACTTC.

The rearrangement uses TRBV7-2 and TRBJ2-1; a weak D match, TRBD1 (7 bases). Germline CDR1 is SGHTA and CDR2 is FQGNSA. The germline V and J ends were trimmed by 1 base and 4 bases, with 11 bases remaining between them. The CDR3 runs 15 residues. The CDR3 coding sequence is TGTGCCAGCAGCTTAGTTCAGGGGGGATACAATGAGCAGTTCTTC. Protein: CASSLVQGGYNEQFF.

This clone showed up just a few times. The DNA of the CDR3 is TGCGCCAGCAGTGAAGTCCGGACTAGCCGGCACACCGGGGAGCTGTTTTTT. Amino acids: CASSEVRTSRHTGELFF. The V call is TRBV10-2, the J call TRBJ2-2; 8 positions match TRBD2. This CDR3 region has 17 residues. V lost 3 bases to trimming and J lost 3 bases; unmatched junction nucleotides: 9. Looked up from germline, CDR1 is WSHSY and CDR2 is SAAADI.